This is a list of T cell receptor beta chains from one sample in a study of spatial heterogeneity in lung cancer. TCRdb used MiXCR to reprocess the 5' RACE reads, holding one entry per CDR3 protein. The table records 55,000 to 75,000 distinct CDR3 sequences, 7.5% to 8.5% of them present only once. The material was PBMCs, obtained at surgery. These receptors were taken from a female donor with early-stage non-small cell lung cancer. CDR3s leave out the opening cysteine and the closing phenylalanine or tryptophan.

V | CDR3
TRBV28 | ASSAREQY
TRBV15 | ATSSPYSFSGSTDTQY
TRBV7-3 | ASSLKGQAEFAAF
TRBV20-1 | SARGPNTDTQY
TRBV9 | ASSVEGEQF
TRBV7-9 | ASSFGVTEAF
TRBV12-3/TRBV12-4 | ASSWAGNQPQH
TRBV2 | ASSVTAGAGYT
TRBV5-4 | ASSLDRLTQY
TRBV21-1 | ASRKMGRASTGELF
TRBV19 | ASSIRTGLSQPQH
TRBV20-1 | SARDIAGVAYEQY
TRBV5-1 | ASSLEGQPQTGELF
TRBV29-1 | SVEEVVPDTQY
TRBV7-2 | ASSYNRGNQPQH
TRBV11-1 | ASSLSLAKDEQF